The clone carrying this TCR beta chain was seen a single time. Its target is unknown. The data stem from a study of cytomegalovirus exposure and HLA in healthy donors. Overall study context: Most genotyped donors, 65% to 85% of around 370, had Caucasian-associated genetic ancestry.

The CDR3 is 19 amino acids. Trimming removed 0 bases from V and 2 bases from J; junction bases left unmatched: 9. Germline loops: CDR1 MNHNS, CDR2 SASEGT. Study-wide points: One later analysis reportedly identified an Asian-associated ancestry cluster that showed fewer N-insertions than the approximately 670-donor mean. HLA alleles were associated with fewer than 20,000 TCR beta sequences in a later analysis at 0.05 false discovery rate.

Amplification used 60 Vbeta primers and 13 Jbeta primers. Data came from immunoSEQ multiplex PCR; TCRdb stores just in-frame clones and leaves some out. The sample has more than 80,000 clones; over 60% are singletons. Sampled while nominally healthy, donors likely had unrecorded immune exposures. The specimen sequenced was PBMCs. The TCR sequence derives from a human donor in good health. The chain has TRBV6-1 and TRBJ1-6; 8 positions agree with TRBD1. The CDR3 loop is CASSEALPRGRTYNSPLHF. The CDR3 nucleotides are TGTGCCAGCAGTGAAGCGCTTCCCAGGGGGCGAACCTATAATTCACCCCTCCACTTT.